This T cell receptor (beta chain) was observed in a study of blood T cell repertoires in COVID-19. Whole-study context: PBMCs, B-cell-depleted T cells, or T cells were the source of the cDNA or gDNA that made up the material.

Enrolled through a virtual design, the participants were between about 18 and 100 years of age and came from 24 US areas. Participant-reported clinical history was the basis for cohort assignment. Cohort 3 donors counted as recovered after two negative PCRs, clearance, or resolved symptoms. Method: immunoSEQ multiplex PCR; TCRdb's copy keeps in-frame clones and lacks some. Of a few hundred thousand clones listed, nearly 90% are singletons. This clone was seen only once. Trimming cost V 2 bases and J 2 bases, with 6 bases left between them. CDR3 size: 15 residues. From germline, CDR1 is KGHDR and CDR2 SFDVKD.

The clonotype comes from a woman aged 60-75 years who had recovered from COVID-19. V and J are TRBV24-1 and TRBJ2-6; tentative D call: TRBD2 (6 bases). The material sequenced was PBMCs or T cells enriched from blood (not recorded which). CDR3 residues: CATSDSGAGANVLTF. The CDR3 nucleotides read TGTGCCACCAGTGATTCGGGGGCTGGGGCCAACGTCCTGACTTTC.